These 10 T cell receptor beta chains were all obtained from the same sample, sequenced in a study of T cell responses to AZD1222 COVID-19 vaccine. Sequencing was performed with immunoSEQ multiplex PCR; in TCRdb, only in-frame clones are kept and a portion is missing. This sample carries 95,000 to 110,000 clones, about nine tenths of them seen once, and the ten largest clones take over 3%. The sequencing here drew on peripheral blood, taken 28 days after the second dose of the MenACWY control vaccine. These receptors were taken from an adult who received the MenACWY meningococcal vaccine as a control.

The CDR3 sequence is CASSSGLAGGRYETQYF. The CDR3, as DNA: TGTGCCAGCAGCTCTGGACTAGCGGGGGGGCGTTATGAGACCCAGTACTTC. The V and J genes are TRBV11-2 and TRBJ2-5; 15 bases map to TRBD2. The germline V gene has CDR1 SGHAT and CDR2 FQNNGV. The CDR3 loop spans 17 amino acids. Unmatched junction bases numbered 8, after V lost 4 bases and J lost 5 bases.

The chain links TRBV28 to TRBJ1-5; D might be TRBD1 (6 bases). The CDR3 has 16 amino acids. V lost 2 bases and J 4 bases, leaving 15 bases between the germline ends. Germline V gene lookup returns CDR1 MDHEN and CDR2 SYDVKM. CDR3 protein: CASSLRGGAGNQPQHF. CDR3 in DNA: TGTGCCAGCAGTTTAAGGGGGGGCGCCGGGAATCAGCCCCAGCATTTT.

The chain links TRBV15 to TRBJ1-4; TRBD1 might be the D (6 bases). The germline gives CDR1 LNHNV, CDR2 YYDKDF (reference sequence). The CDR3 covers 16 residues. V shed 0 bases and J shed 5 bases, with 13 bases lying between them. The CDR3 protein is CATSRDGGAENEKLFF. Written as DNA, the CDR3 is TGTGCCACCAGCAGAGATGGGGGGGCAGAGAATGAAAAACTGTTTTTT.

V usage is TRBV7-9 and J usage is TRBJ1-2; 9 bases match TRBD1. CDR1 is SEHNR, CDR2 FQNEAQ, per germline (reference sequence). The CDR3 has 15 residues. Losses at the gene ends were 5 bases for V and 7 bases for J; bases not matched to a gene: 11. The CDR3 region has the DNA TGTGCCAGCAGCACTCACAGGGGGCGGATGTCTGGCTACACCTTC. Its protein is CASSTHRGRMSGYTF.

In DNA form, the CDR3 reads TGTGCCAGCAGCATGGGACCGACGCTAAATTCACCCCTCCACTTT. It translates to CASSMGPTLNSPLHF. The genes are TRBV5-6 and TRBJ1-6, with a weak D call TRBD1 (5 bases). The V and J ends lost 4 bases and 7 bases respectively, with 15 bases between them. This CDR3 region has 15 residues. Germline V gives CDR1 SGHDT, CDR2 YYEEEE.

The rearrangement uses TRBV19 and TRBJ1-1; 9 nucleotides align to TRBD1. The CDR3 totals 15 residues. The V segment lost 7 bases and the J segment 4 bases; nucleotides outside the gene matches: 10. Germline V CDR1 and CDR2: LNHDA, SQIVND (reference sequence). Here the CDR3 reads CASNSPGQGSTEAFF. CDR3 DNA: TGTGCCAGTAACTCTCCGGGACAGGGATCCACTGAAGCTTTCTTT.

This clone was found a few times. The J gene is TRBJ2-3, the V gene TRBV29-1; a possible D gene is TRBD1 (6 bases). Between the trimmed V and J ends, which lost 7 bases and 5 bases, there was a span of 10 bases. This CDR3 has 11 residues. Germline CDR1 reads SQVTM; CDR2 reads ANQGSEA. CDR3 sequence (DNA): TGCAGCGGGGGGCAGGTAGATACGCAGTATTTT. Residues: CSGGQVDTQYF.

J is TRBJ2-1 and V is TRBV6-8, with 9 bases identical to TRBD1. V trimming: 2 bases; J trimming: 9 bases; junction bases outside the gene matches: 5. Germline loops: CDR1 MNHGY, CDR2 SAAAGT. The CDR3 totals 14 residues. CDR3 protein: CASSYRTGGGEQFF. The CDR3 bases are TGTGCCAGCAGTTACAGAACAGGGGGCGGTGAGCAGTTCTTC.

The chain recombines TRBV6-1 with TRBJ1-6; 7 bases line up with TRBD1. The germline V gene encodes CDR1 MNHNS and CDR2 SASEGT. Trimming took 3 bases from V and 9 from J; bases not matched to a gene: 8. The CDR3 spans 15 residues. The CDR3 is CASSDGNRGISPLHF. CDR3 sequence (DNA): TGTGCCAGCAGTGACGGCAACAGGGGAATTTCACCCCTCCACTTT.

The gene calls are TRBV15 and TRBJ2-5; D ambiguous. This CDR3 region has 15 residues. Germline V gene data show CDR1 as LNHNV and CDR2 as YYDKDF (reference sequence). Trimming took off 3 bases at V and 5 bases at J, with 16 bases between the two ends. The CDR3 sequence: CATSRARDVRETQYF. The CDR3 region has the DNA TGTGCCACCAGCAGGGCCAGAGACGTTCGGGAGACCCAGTACTTC.